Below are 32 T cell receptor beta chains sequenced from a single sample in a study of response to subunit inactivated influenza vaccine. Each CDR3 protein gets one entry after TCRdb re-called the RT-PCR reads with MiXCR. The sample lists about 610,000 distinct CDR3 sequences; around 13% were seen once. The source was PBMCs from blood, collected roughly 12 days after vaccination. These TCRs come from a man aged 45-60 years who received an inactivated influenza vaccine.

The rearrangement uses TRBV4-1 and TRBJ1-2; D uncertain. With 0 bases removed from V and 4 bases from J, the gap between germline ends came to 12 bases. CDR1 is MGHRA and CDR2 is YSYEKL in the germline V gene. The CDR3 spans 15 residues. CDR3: CASSQESRYAYGYTF. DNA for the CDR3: TGCGCCAGCAGCCAAGAATCCAGGTACGCCTATGGCTACACCTTC.

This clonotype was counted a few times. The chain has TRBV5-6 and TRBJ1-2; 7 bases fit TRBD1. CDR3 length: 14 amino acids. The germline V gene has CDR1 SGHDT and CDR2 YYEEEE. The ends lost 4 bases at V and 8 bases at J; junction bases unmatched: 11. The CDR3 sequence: CASSTGTEIWGYTF. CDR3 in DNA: TGTGCCAGCAGCACCGGGACAGAGATCTGGGGCTACACCTTC.

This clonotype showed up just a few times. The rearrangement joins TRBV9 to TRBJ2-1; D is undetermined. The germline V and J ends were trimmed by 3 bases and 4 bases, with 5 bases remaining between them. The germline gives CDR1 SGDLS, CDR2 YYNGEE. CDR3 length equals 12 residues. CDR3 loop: CASSGVYNEQFF. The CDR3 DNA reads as TGTGCCAGCAGCGGGGTTTACAATGAGCAGTTCTTC.

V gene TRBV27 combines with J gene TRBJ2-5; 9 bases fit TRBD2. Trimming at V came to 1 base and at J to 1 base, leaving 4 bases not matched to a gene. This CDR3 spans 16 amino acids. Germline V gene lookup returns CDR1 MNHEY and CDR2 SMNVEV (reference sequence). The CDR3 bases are TGTGCCAGCAGTTTATGGGGCGGGGGGGCCCAAGAGACCCAGTACTTC. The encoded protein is CASSLWGGGAQETQYF.

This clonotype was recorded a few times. CDR3 nucleotide sequence: TGTGCCAGCAGCCCCCAGACAGGGCACGGCAATCAGCCCCAGCATTTT. Protein: CASSPQTGHGNQPQHF. The genes are TRBV7-6 and TRBJ1-5; 7 nucleotides match TRBD1. The CDR3 has 16 residues. Losses at the gene ends were 5 bases for V and 2 bases for J; bases not matched to a gene: 9. Germline lookup yields CDR1 SGHVS and CDR2 FNYEAQ.

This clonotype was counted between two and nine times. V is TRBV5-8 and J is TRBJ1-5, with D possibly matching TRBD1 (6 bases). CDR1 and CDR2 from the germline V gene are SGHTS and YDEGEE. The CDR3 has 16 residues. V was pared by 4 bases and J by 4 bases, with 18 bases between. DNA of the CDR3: TGTGCCAGCAGCGGGGGGGGGCGACTGGTGAATCAGCCCCAGCATTTT. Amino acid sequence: CASSGGGRLVNQPQHF.

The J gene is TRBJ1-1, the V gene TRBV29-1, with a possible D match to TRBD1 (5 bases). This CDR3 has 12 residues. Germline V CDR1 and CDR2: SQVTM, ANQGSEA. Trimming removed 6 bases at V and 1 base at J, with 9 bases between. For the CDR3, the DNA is TGCAGCGTCCCCCAGGGGAACACTGAAGCTTTCTTT. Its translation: CSVPQGNTEAFF.

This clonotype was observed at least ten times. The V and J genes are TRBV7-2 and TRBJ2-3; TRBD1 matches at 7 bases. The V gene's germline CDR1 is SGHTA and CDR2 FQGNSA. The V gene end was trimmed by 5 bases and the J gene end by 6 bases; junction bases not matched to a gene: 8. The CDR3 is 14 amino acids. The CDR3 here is CASSLDRAADTQYF. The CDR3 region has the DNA TGTGCCAGCAGCCTCGACAGGGCTGCCGATACGCAGTATTTT.

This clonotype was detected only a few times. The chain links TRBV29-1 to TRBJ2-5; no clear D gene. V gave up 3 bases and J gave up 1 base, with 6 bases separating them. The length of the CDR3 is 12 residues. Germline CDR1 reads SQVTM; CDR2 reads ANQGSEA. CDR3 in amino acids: CSVEVIQETQYF. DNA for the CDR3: TGCAGCGTTGAGGTCATCCAAGAGACCCAGTACTTC.

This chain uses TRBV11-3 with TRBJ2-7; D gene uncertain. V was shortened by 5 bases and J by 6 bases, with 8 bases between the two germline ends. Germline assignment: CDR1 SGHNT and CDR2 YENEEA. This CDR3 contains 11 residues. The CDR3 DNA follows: TGTGCCAGCAGCAAGGGCCGCGAGCAGTACTTC. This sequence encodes CASSKGREQYF. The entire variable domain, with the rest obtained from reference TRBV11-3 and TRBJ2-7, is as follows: EAGVVQSPRYKIIEKKQPVAFWCNPISGHNTLYWYLQNLGQGPELLIRYENEEAVDDSQLPKDRFSAERLKGVDSTLKIQPAELGDSAVYLCASSKGREQYFGPGTRLTVT.

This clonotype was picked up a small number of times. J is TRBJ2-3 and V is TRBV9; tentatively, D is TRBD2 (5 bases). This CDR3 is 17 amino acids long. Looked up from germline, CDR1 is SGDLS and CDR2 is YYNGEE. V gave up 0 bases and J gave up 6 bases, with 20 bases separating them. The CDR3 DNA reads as TGTGCCAGCAGCGTAGGTGCGAGGACTGGCGCGAGCGATACGCAGTATTTT. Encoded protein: CASSVGARTGASDTQYF. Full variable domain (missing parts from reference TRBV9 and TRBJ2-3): DSGVTQTPKHLITATGQRVTLRCSPRSGDLSVYWYQQSLDQGLQFLIQYYNGEERAKGNILERFSAQQFPDLHSELNLSSLELGDSALYFCASSVGARTGASDTQYFGPGTRLTVL.

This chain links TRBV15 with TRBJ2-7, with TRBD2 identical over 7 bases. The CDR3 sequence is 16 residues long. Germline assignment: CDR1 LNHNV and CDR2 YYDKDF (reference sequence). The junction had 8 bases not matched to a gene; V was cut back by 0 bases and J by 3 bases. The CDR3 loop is CATSRELGLADYEQYF. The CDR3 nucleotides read TGTGCCACCAGCAGAGAGTTGGGGCTAGCGGACTACGAGCAGTACTTC.

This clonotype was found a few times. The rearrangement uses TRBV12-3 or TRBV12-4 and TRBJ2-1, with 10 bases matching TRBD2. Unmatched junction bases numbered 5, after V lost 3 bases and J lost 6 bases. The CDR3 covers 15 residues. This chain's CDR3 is CASSFASGGLNEQFF. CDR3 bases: TGTGCCAGCAGTTTTGCTAGCGGGGGCCTCAATGAGCAGTTCTTC.

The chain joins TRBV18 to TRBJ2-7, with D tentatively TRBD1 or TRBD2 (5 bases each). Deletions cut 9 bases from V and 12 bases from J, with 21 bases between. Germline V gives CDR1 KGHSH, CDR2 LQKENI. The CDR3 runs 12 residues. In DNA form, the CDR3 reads TGTGCCAGTGGACCCAACGAGGGGCAGTGGTACTTC. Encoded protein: CASGPNEGQWYF.

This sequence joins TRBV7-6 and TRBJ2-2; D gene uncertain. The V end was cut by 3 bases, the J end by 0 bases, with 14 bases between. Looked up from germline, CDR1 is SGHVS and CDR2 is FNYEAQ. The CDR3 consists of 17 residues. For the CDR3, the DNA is TGTGCCAGCAGCTTTGGCCCTTCTTCCCCGAACACCGGGGAGCTGTTTTTT. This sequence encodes CASSFGPSSPNTGELFF.

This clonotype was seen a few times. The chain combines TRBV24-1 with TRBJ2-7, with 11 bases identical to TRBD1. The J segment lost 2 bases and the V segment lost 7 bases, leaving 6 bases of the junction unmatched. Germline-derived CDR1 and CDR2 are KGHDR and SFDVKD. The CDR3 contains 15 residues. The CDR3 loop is CATSPGTGGAYEQYF. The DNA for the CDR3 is TGTGCCACCAGCCCAGGGACAGGGGGAGCCTACGAGCAGTACTTC.

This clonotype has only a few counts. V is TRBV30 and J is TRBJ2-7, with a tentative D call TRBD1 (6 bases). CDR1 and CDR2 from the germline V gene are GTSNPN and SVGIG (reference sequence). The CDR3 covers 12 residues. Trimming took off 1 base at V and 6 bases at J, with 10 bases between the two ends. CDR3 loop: CAWSGQAGEQYF. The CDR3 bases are TGTGCCTGGAGTGGACAGGCGGGCGAGCAGTACTTC.

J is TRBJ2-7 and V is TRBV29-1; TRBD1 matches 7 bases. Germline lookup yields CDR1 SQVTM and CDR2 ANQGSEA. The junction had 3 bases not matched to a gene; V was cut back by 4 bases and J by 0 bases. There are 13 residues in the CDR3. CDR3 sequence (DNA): TGCAGCGTTGGGGACAGCTACTCCTACGAGCAGTACTTC. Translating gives CSVGDSYSYEQYF.

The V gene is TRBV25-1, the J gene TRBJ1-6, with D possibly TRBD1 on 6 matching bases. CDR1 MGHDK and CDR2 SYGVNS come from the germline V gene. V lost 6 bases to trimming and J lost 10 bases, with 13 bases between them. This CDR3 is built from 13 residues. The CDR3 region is CASRTGLWSPLHF. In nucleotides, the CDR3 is TGTGCCAGCAGAACAGGGTTATGGTCACCCCTCCACTTT.

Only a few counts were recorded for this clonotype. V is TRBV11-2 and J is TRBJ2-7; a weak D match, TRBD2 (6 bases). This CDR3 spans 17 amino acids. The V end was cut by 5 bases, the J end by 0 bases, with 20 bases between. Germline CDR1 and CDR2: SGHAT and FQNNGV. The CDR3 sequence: CASSTRPGVGDSYEQYF. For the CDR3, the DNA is TGTGCCAGCAGCACTAGGCCGGGGGTCGGGGACTCCTACGAGCAGTACTTC.

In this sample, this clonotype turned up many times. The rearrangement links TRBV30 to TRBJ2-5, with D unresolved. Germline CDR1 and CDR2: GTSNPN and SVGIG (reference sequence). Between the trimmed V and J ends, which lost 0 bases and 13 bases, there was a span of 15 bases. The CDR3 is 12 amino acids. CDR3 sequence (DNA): TGTGCCTGGAGTGTAGCGAGCCCCACGCGGTACTTC. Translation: CAWSVASPTRYF.

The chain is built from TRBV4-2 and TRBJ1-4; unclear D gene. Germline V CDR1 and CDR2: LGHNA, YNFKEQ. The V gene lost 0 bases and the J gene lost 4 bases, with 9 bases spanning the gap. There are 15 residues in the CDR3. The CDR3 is CASSQERTGNEKLFF. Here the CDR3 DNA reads TGTGCCAGCAGCCAAGAAAGAACCGGTAATGAAAAACTGTTTTTT.

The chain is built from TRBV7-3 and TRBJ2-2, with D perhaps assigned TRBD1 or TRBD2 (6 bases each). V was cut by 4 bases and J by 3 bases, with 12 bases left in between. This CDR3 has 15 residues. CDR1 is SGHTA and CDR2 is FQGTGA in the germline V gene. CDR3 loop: CASSSGGRDTGELFF. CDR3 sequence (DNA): TGTGCCAGCAGCTCCGGGGGCAGAGACACCGGGGAGCTGTTTTTT.

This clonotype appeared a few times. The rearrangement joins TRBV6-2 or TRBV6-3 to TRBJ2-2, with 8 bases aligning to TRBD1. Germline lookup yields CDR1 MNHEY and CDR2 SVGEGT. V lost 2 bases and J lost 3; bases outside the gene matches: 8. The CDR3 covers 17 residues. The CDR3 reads CASSYRTGTGDTGELFF. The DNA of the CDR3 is TGTGCCAGCAGTTACAGGACCGGGACAGGTGACACCGGGGAGCTGTTTTTT.

CDR3 sequence: CASSSPGQGKETQYF. The CDR3, as DNA: TGTGCCAGCAGCTCCCCCGGACAGGGGAAGGAGACCCAGTACTTC. The chain combines TRBV7-9 with TRBJ2-5; 9 bases match TRBD1. The CDR3 has 15 amino acids. The junction had 8 bases not matched to a gene; V was cut back by 4 bases and J by 5 bases. Germline CDR1 and CDR2: SEHNR and FQNEAQ (reference sequence).

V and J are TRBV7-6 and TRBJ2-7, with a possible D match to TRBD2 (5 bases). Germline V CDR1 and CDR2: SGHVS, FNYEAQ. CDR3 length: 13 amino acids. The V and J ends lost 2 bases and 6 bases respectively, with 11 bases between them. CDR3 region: CASSLSVEGEQYF. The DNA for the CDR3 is TGTGCCAGCAGCTTAAGTGTTGAGGGCGAGCAGTACTTC.

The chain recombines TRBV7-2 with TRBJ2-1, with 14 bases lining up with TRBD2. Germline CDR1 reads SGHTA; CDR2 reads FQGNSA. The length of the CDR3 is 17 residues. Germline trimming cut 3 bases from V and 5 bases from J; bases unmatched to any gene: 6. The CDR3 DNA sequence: TGTGCCAGCAGCTTGGGGGGACTAGCGGGGGCCCACAATGAGCAGTTCTTC. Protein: CASSLGGLAGAHNEQFF. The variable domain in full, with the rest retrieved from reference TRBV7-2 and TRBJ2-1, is GAGVSQSPSNKVTEKGKDVELRCDPISGHTALYWYRQSLGQGLEFLIYFQGNSAPDKSGLPSDRFSAERTGGSVSTLTIQRTQQEDSAVYLCASSLGGLAGAHNEQFFGPGTRLTVL.

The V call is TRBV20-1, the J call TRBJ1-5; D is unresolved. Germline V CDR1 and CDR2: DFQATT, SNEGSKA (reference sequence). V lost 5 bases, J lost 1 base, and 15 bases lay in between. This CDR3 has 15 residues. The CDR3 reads CSASYGLSSNQPQHF. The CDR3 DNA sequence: TGCAGTGCTTCCTACGGACTCTCAAGCAATCAGCCCCAGCATTTT.

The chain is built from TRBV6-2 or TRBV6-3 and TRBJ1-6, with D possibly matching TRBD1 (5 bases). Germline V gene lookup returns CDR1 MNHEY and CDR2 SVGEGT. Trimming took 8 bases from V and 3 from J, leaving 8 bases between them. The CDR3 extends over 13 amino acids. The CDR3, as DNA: TGTGCCAGCCGGGACTACTATAATTCACCCCTCCACTTT. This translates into CASRDYYNSPLHF.

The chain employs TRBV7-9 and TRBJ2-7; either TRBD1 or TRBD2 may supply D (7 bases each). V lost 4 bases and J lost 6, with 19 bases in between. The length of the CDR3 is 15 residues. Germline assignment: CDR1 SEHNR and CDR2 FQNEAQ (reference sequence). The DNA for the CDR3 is TGTGCCAGCAGCTCCTCTCTCAGGGGGGGGACCGAGCAGTACTTC. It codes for CASSSSLRGGTEQYF.

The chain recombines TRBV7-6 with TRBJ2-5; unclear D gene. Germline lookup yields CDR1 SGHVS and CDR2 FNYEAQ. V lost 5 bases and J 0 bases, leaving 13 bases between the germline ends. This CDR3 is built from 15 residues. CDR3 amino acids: CASSPRTDHQETQYF. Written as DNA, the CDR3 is TGTGCCAGCAGCCCGAGGACGGACCACCAAGAGACCCAGTACTTC. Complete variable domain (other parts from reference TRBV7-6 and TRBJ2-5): GAGVSQSPRYKVTKRGQDVALRCDPISGHVSLYWYRQALGQGPEFLTYFNYEAQQDKSGLPNDRFSAERPEGSISTLTIQRTEQRDSAMYRCASSPRTDHQETQYFGPGTRLLVL.

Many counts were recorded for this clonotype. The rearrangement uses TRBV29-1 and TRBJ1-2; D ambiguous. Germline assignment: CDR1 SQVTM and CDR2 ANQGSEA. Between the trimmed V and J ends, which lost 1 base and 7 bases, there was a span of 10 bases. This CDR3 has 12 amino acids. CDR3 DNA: TGCAGCGTTGAAGCAGAACGCGGTGGCTACACCTTC. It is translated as CSVEAERGGYTF.